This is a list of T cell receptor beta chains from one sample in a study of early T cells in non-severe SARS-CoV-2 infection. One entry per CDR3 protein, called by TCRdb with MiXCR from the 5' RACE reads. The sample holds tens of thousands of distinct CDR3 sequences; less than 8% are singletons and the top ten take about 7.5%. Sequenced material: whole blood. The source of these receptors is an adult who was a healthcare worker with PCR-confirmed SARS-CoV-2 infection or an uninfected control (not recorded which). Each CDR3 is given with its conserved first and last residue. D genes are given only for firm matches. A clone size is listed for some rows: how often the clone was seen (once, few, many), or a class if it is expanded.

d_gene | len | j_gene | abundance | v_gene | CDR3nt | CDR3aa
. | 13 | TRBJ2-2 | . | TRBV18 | TGTGCCAGCTCACCCCCGACGGCCGGGGAGCTGTTTTTT | CASSPPTAGELFF
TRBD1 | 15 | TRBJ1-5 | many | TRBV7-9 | TGTGCCAGCAGCTGGGGGACAGCGAGCAATCAGCCCCAGCATTTT | CASSWGTASNQPQHF
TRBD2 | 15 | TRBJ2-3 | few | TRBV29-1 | TGCAGCGTACGGACTAGCGGAAGCCGCACAGATACGCAGTATTTT | CSVRTSGSRTDTQYF
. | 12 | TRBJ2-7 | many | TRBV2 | TGTGCCAGCAAAATCAGTGTCTACGAGCAGTACTTC | CASKISVYEQYF
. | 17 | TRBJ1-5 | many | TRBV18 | TGTGCCAGCTCACCTCGGCGTTCCGCCGTGAGCAATCAGCCCCAGCATTTT | CASSPRRSAVSNQPQHF
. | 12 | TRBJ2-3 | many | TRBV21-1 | TGTGCCAGCAGCTTCCGCACAGATACGCAGTATTTT | CASSFRTDTQYF
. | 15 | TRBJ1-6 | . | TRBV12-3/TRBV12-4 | TGTGCCAGCAGAACCGGCCTCCGGGAAAATTCACCCCTCCACTTT | CASRTGLRENSPLHF
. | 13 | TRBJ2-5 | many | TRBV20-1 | TGCAGTGCTAGAGTCGGGAACCAAGAGACCCAGTACTTC | CSARVGNQETQYF
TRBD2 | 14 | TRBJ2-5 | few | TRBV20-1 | TGCAGTGCCCCCTTATTAGCGGGAACCGAGACCCAGTACTTC | CSAPLLAGTETQYF
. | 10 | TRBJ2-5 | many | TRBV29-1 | TGCAGCGTGGCCCTGGAGACCCAGTACTTC | CSVALETQYF
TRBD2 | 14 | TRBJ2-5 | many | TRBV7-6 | TGTGCCAGCAGCAGACTAGCGGGACAGGAGACCCAGTACTTC | CASSRLAGQETQYF
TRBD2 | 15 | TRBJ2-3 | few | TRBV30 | TGTGCCTGGCGTTCGCGGGGGGTCCGCACAGATACGCAGTATTTT | CAWRSRGVRTDTQYF
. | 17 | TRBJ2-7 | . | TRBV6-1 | TGTGCCAGCAGCGAACCCTCCGGACAGCGGTCCCACTCCGAGCAGTACTTC | CASSEPSGQRSHSEQYF
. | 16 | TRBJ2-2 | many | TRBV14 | TGTGCCAGCAGCCAAGAACCGGGGACCAACACCGGGGAGCTGTTTTTT | CASSQEPGTNTGELFF
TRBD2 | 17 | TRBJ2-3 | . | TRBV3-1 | TGTGCCAGCAGCCAACTACTAGCGGGAGCTAGCACAGATACGCAGTATTTT | CASSQLLAGASTDTQYF
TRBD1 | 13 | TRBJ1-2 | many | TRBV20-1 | TGCAGTGCACCGGACAGGTGGGTCGATGGCTACACCTTC | CSAPDRWVDGYTF
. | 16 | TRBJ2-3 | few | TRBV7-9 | TGTGCCAGCAGCCCACGGACTGGACCTATGGGAGATACGCAGTATTTT | CASSPRTGPMGDTQYF
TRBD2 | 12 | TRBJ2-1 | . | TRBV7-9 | TGTGCCAGCGTGCCCGTGGCGGGGGGGCAGTTCTTC | CASVPVAGGQFF
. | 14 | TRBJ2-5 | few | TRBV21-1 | TGTGCCAGCAGCAATTGGGGGCCCGAAGAGACCCAGTACTTC | CASSNWGPEETQYF
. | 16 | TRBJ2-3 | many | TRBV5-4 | TGTGCCAGCAGCTTGGTCGGCAGGGGTAGCACAGATACGCAGTATTTT | CASSLVGRGSTDTQYF
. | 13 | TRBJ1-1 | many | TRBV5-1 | TGCGCCAGCAGCTTGGCCGGGCGGGACGAGGCTTTCTTT | CASSLAGRDEAFF
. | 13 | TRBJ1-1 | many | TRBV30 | TGTGCCTGGAGTGTAGAGGGCCACACTGAAGCTTTCTTT | CAWSVEGHTEAFF
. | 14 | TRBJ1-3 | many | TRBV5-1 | TGCGCCAGCAGCCCAGGGGACGAACGAAACACCATATATTTT | CASSPGDERNTIYF
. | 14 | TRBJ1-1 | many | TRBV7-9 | TGTGCCAGCAGCTTGGGACATAAGAACACTGAAGCTTTCTTT | CASSLGHKNTEAFF
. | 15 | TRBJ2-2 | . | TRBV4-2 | TGTGCCAGCAGCCAAGATCCACTCTACACCGGGGAGCTGTTTTTT | CASSQDPLYTGELFF
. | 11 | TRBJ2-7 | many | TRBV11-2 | TGTGCCAGCAGCTCGGCCTACGAGCAGTACTTC | CASSSAYEQYF
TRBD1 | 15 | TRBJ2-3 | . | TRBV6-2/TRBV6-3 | TGTGCCAGCAGCTCTATTGACAGGGTTGGAGATACGCAGTATTTT | CASSSIDRVGDTQYF
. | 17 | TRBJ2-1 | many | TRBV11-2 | TGTGCCAGCAGCTTAGGACAGCGCAGAAGCTCCTACAATGAGCAGTTCTTC | CASSLGQRRSSYNEQFF
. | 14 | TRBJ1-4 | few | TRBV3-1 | TGTGCCAGCAGCCAGTTGGGCAGTAATGAAAAACTGTTTTTT | CASSQLGSNEKLFF
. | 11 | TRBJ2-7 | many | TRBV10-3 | TGTGCCATCAGTGGACATGGCGAGCAGTACTTC | CAISGHGEQYF
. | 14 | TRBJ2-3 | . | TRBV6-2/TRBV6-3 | TGTGCCAGCAGTACCTCGCTAGCATCAGATACGCAGTATTTT | CASSTSLASDTQYF
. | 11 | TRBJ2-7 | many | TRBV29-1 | TGCAGCACGCGCCAGGGCTACGAGCAGTACTTC | CSTRQGYEQYF
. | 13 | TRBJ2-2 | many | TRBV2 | TGTGCCAGCAGGGGGCAATTATCCGGGGAGCTGTTTTTT | CASRGQLSGELFF
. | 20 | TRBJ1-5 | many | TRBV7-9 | TGTGCCAGCAGCTCCCCCCTAGGCCGGGGGGGTGACTATAGCAATCAGCCCCAGCATTTT | CASSSPLGRGGDYSNQPQHF
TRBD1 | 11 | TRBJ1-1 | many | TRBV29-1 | TGCAGCGTTGAAGGGACAGGGGACGCTTTCTTT | CSVEGTGDAFF
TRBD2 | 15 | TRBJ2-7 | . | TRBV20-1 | TGCAGTGCTAGAGATGGGTCTAGCGGGAGCTTCGAGCAGTACTTC | CSARDGSSGSFEQYF
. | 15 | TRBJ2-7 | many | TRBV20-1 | TGCAGTGCGCAGACTATGGTAGGGCAGGGGAACGAGCAGTACTTC | CSAQTMVGQGNEQYF
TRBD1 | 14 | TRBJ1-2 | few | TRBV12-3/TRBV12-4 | TGTGCCAGCAGTTTGACACAGGGGAGCTATGGCTACACCTTC | CASSLTQGSYGYTF
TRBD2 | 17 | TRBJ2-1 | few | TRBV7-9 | TGTGCCAGCAGCTTAGAAACTAGCGGGAGGACTAGGAATGAGCAGTTCTTC | CASSLETSGRTRNEQFF
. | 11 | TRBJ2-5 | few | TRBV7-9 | TGTGCCAGCGGAATCCAAGAGACCCAGTACTTC | CASGIQETQYF
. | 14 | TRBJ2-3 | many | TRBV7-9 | TGTGCCAGCAGCTTAGTTGCGGGCACAGATACGCAGTATTTT | CASSLVAGTDTQYF
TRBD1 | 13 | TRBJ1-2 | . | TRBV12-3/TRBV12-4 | TGTGCCAGCAGGCGGGGACAGTTATATGGCTACACCTTC | CASRRGQLYGYTF
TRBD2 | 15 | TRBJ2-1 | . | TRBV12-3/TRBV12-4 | TGTGCCAGCCGAGCTAGCGGGGGGGCCTACAATGAGCAGTTCTTC | CASRASGGAYNEQFF
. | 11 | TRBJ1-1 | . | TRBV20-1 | TGCAGTGCTAGAACTGTTCCTGAAGCTTTCTTT | CSARTVPEAFF
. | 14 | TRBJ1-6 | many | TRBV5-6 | TGTGCCAGCAGCTTGTCCAGGGCGAATTCACCCCTCCACTTT | CASSLSRANSPLHF
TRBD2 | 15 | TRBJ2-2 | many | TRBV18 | TGTGCCAGCTCACCCCAGCGGGAGAAGACCGGGGAGCTGTTTTTT | CASSPQREKTGELFF
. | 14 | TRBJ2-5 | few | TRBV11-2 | TGTGCCAGCAGCTTAGTCGGGAACCAAGAGACCCAGTACTTC | CASSLVGNQETQYF
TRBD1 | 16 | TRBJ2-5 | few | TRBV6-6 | TGTGCCAGCAGTTACTCCCACGGGGACAGGCAAGAGACCCAGTACTTC | CASSYSHGDRQETQYF
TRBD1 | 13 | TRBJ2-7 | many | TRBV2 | TGTGCCAGCAGAGGGACAGGGTCCTACGAGCAGTACTTC | CASRGTGSYEQYF
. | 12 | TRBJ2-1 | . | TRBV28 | TGTGCCAGCAGTTTGGCGTGGGGGAAGCAGTTCTTC | CASSLAWGKQFF